Described below is a single T cell receptor (beta chain) sequence and its context. The antigen remains unidentified. While unrecorded immune exposures were likely, the donors were nominally healthy when sampled. The data belong to a study of cytomegalovirus exposure and HLA in healthy donors. Germline CDR1 and CDR2: SGHAT and FQNNGV. The ends lost 3 bases at V and 2 bases at J; junction bases unmatched: 7. There are 15 residues in the CDR3. Notes on the study in general: Productive rates of about 87% or about 30% were seen for most TCR beta V segments in an earlier analysis. In a later analysis, most CMV-associated TCR beta chains appeared HLA-restricted. Across donors, most TCRs were seen rarely, yet some public ones were widespread.

The PCR used 60 Vbeta and 13 Jbeta primers. TCRdb's table, derived via immunoSEQ multiplex PCR, lists solely in-frame clones and lacks some. This sample's table has under 90,000 clones. This chain joins TRBV11-2 and TRBJ2-7; 7 bases match TRBD1. The source of this sequence is a man aged 50-59 years in good health and CMV-seropositive. The sequenced sample consisted of PBMCs. DNA of the CDR3: TGTGCCAGCAGCTTTATAGGGGGCACTGCCTACGAGCAGTACTTC. Encoded protein: CASSFIGGTAYEQYF.